The present entry profiles one T cell receptor beta chain with its context. This specimen comes from a study of a mutant IDH1 vaccine in newly diagnosed glioma. The wider study: The sex distribution of treated patients was about 62% male and approximately 40% female, with a mean age of roughly 40 years. Earlier care involved radiotherapy, temozolomide, or both, and the majority received both.

The CDR3 totals 13 residues. The germline gives CDR1 SGHDT, CDR2 YYEEEE. With 6 bases removed from V and 4 bases from J, the gap between germline ends came to 13 bases. Some clones are missing from TCRdb's copy, which holds only in-frame ones; the method was immunoSEQ multiplex PCR. The sample has some 90,000 clones; 82% are singletons. The time point was: baseline, week 1 (first vaccination visit). Treatment: pre-vaccination baseline after standard-of-care therapy. New astrocytomas of WHO grade 3 or 4 that were IDH1-mutant and ATRX-lost were found in the donors. The material was PBMCs, obtained from a glioma patient treated with radiotherapy, temozolomide or both. The receptor was isolated from a man aged 35 to 55 with glioma. Some clones in this sample may be carry-over from other donors' samples. The rearrangement uses TRBV5-6 and TRBJ1-1, with TRBD1 as a possible D gene (6 bases). The CDR3 nucleotides read TGTGCCAGCACCTCATGGGACACCACTGAAGCTTTCTTT. Translation gives CASTSWDTTEAFF.